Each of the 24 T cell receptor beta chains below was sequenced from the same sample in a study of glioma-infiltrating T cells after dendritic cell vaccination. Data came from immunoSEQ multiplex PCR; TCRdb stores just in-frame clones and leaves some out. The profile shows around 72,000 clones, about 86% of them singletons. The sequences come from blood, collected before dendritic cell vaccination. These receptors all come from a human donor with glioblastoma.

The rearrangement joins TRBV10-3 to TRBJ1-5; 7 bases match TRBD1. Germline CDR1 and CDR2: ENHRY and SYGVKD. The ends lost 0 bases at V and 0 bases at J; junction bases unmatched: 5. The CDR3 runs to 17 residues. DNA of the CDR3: TGTGCCATCAGTGAGTCGGGTGGACAGGATAGCAATCAGCCCCAGCATTTT. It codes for CAISESGGQDSNQPQHF.

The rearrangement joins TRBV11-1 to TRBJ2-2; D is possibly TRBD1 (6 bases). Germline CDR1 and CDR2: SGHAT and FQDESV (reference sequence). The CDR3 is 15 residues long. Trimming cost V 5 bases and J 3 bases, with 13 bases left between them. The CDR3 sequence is CASSLSTGYTGELFF. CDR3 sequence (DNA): TGTGCCAGCAGCCTCTCGACAGGATACACCGGGGAGCTGTTTTTT.

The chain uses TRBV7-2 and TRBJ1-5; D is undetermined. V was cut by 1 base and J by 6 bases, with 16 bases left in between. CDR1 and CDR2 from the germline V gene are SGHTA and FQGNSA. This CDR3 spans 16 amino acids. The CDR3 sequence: CASSLGTGHEGQPQHF. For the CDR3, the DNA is TGTGCCAGCAGCTTAGGAACTGGGCATGAGGGTCAGCCCCAGCATTTT.

The CDR3 loop is CASSQDWGGTSYNSPLHF. DNA of the CDR3: TGCGCCAGCAGCCAAGATTGGGGAGGGACAAGCTATAATTCACCCCTCCACTTT. The chain employs TRBV4-1 and TRBJ1-6, with D perhaps TRBD1 (6 bases). The CDR3 consists of 18 residues. In germline, CDR1 is MGHRA, CDR2 YSYEKL. The V end was cut by 0 bases, the J end by 3 bases, with 15 bases between.

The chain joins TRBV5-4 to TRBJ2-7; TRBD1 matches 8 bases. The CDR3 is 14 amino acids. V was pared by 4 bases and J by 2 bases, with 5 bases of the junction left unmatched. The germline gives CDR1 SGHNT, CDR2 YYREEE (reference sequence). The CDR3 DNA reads TGTGCCAGCAGCAGGACAGGGAGCGCCTACGAGCAGTACTTC. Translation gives CASSRTGSAYEQYF.

CDR3 sequence: CASSLDSESGNTIYF. The CDR3 coding sequence is TGTGCCAGCAGCCTGGACAGCGAGTCTGGAAACACCATATATTTT. V usage is TRBV4-2 and J usage is TRBJ1-3, with D maybe TRBD1 (6 bases). V lost 4 bases, J lost 1 base, and 11 bases lay in between. CDR1 is LGHNA and CDR2 is YNFKEQ in the germline V gene. The CDR3 consists of 15 residues.

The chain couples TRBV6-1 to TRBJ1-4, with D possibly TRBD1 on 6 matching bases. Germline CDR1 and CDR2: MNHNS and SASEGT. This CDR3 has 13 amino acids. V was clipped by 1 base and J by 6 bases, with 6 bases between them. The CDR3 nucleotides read TGTGCCAGCAGTGAAGACAGGGATGAAAAACTGTTTTTT. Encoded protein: CASSEDRDEKLFF.

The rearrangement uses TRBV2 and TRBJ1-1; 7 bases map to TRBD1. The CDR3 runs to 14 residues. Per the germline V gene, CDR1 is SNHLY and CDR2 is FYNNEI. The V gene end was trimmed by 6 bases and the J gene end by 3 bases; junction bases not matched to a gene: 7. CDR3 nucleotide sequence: TGTGCCAGCAGGGTCGATCAGGGGGACACTGAAGCTTTCTTT. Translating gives CASRVDQGDTEAFF.

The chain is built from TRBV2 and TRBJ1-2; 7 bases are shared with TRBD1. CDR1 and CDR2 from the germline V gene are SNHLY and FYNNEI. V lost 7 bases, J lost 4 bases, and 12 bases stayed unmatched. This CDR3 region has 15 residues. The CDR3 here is CASTPADRESYGYTF. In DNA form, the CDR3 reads TGTGCCAGCACCCCAGCCGACAGGGAATCCTATGGCTACACCTTC. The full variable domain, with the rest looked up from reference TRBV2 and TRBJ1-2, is EPEVTQTPSHQVTQMGQEVILRCVPISNHLYFYWYRQILGQKVEFLVSFYNNEISEKSEIFDDQFSVERPDGSNFTLKIRSTKLEDSAMYFCASTPADRESYGYTFGSGTRLTVV.

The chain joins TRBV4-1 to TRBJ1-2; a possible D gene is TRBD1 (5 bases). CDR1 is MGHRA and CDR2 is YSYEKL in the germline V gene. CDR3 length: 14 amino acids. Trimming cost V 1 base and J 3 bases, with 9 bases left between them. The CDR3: CASSQGGRDYGYTF. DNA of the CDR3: TGCGCCAGCAGCCAAGGAGGCAGGGACTATGGCTACACCTTC.

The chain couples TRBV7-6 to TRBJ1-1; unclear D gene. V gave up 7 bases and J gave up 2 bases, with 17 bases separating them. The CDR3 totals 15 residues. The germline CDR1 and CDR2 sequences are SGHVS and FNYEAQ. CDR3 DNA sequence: TGTGCCAGCACCGCATCCGGGTCAGCCAACACTGAAGCTTTCTTT. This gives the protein CASTASGSANTEAFF.

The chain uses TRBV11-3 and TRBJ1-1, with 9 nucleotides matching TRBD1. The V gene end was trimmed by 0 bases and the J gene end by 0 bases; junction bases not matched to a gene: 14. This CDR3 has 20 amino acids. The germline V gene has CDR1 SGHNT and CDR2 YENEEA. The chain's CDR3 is CASSLESNGTGRFMNTEAFF. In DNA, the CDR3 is TGTGCCAGCAGCTTAGAGTCCAACGGGACAGGGAGATTCATGAACACTGAAGCTTTCTTT.

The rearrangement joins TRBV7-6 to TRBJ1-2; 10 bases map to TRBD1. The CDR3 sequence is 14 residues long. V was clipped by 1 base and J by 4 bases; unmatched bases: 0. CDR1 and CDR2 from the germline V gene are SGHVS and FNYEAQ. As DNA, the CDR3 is TGTGCCAGCAGCTTAGGGACAGGGGGCTATGGCTACACCTTC. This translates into CASSLGTGGYGYTF.

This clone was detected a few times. The CDR3 reads CASSQDHRDRPRANEKLFF. CDR3 nucleotide sequence: TGCGCCAGCAGCCAAGACCATCGGGACAGACCTCGCGCTAATGAAAAACTGTTTTTT. This chain uses TRBV4-1 with TRBJ1-4; 7 bases line up with TRBD1. Germline values: CDR1 MGHRA, CDR2 YSYEKL. V lost 0 bases and J lost 3; bases outside the gene matches: 13. This CDR3 has 19 amino acids.

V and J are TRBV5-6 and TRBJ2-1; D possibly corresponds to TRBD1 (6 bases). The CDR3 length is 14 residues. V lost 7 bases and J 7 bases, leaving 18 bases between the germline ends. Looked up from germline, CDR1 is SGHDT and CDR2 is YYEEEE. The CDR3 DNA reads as TGTGCCAGCCAAGCAGTGGGGGCTGGAAATGAGCAGTTCTTC. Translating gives CASQAVGAGNEQFF.

The CDR3 here is CASSLTPPTVLFNQPQHF. The DNA of the CDR3 is TGTGCCAGCAGTTTAACCCCCCCGACAGTTCTCTTCAATCAGCCCCAGCATTTT. The chain carries TRBV27 and TRBJ1-5, with D tentatively TRBD1 (5 bases). The CDR3 spans 18 residues. Per the germline V gene, CDR1 is MNHEY and CDR2 is SMNVEV (reference sequence). V was cut by 2 bases and J by 3 bases, with 20 bases left in between.

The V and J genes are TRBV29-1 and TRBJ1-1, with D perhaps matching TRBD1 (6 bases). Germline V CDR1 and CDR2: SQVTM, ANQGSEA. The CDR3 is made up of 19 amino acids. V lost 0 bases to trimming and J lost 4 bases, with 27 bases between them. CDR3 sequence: CSVEDRHSSAGAIFTEAFF. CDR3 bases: TGCAGCGTTGAAGACCGGCACTCTTCGGCAGGGGCTATCTTCACTGAAGCTTTCTTT.

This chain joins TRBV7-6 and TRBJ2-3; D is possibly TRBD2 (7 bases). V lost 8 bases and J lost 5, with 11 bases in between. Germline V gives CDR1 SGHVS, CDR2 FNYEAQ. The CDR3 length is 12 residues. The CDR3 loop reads CASGGALDTQYF. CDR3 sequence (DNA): TGTGCCAGCGGGGGGGCGTTAGATACGCAGTATTTT.

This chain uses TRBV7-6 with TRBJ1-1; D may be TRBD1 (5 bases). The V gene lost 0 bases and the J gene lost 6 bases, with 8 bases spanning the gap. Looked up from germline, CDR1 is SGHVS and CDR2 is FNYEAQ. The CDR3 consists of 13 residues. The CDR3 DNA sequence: TGTGCCAGCAGCTTAGCAGGGGTCGCTGAAGCTTTCTTT. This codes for CASSLAGVAEAFF.

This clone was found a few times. DNA for the CDR3: TGTGCCAGCAGCTCCACCACAGGAAACTACAGACAGCCCCAGCATTTT. As protein: CASSSTTGNYRQPQHF. V and J are TRBV5-6 and TRBJ1-5, with a possible D match to TRBD1 (5 bases). The CDR3 length is 16 residues. CDR1 is SGHDT and CDR2 is YYEEEE in the germline V gene. Trimming removed 3 bases at V and 7 bases at J, with 20 bases between.

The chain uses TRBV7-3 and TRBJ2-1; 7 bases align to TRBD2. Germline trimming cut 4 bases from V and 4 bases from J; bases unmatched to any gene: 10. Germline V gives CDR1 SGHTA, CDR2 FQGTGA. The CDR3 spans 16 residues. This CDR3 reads CASSSASSGGYNEQFF. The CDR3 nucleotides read TGTGCCAGCAGCTCCGCCTCTAGCGGAGGATACAATGAGCAGTTCTTC.

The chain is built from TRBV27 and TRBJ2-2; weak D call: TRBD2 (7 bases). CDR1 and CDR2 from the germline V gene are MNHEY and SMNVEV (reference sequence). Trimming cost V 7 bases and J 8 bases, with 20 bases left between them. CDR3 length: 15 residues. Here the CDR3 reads CASKGGGAWWGELFF. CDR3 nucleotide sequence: TGTGCCAGCAAGGGTGGGGGGGCCTGGTGGGGGGAGCTGTTTTTT.

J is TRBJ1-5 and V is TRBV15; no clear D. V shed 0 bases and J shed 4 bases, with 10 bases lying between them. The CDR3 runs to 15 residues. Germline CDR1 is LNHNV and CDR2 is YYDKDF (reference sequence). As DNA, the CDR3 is TGTGCCACCAGCAGAGATAGATTGAGGAATCAGCCCCAGCATTTT. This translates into CATSRDRLRNQPQHF.

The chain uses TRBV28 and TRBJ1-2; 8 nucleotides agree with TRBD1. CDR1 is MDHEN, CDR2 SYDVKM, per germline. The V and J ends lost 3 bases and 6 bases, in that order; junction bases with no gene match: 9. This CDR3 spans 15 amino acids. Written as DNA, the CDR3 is TGTGCCAGCAGTTTTCGAGTGGACAGGGACAATGGCTACACCTTC. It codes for CASSFRVDRDNGYTF.